The entry below gives a single TCR beta chain sequence along with its context. In its sample, this clonotype was seen many times. Its antigen target is currently unknown. No clone much larger than this one lies a single base away; base qualities are absent. The TCR beta CDR3 regions were amplified from RNA transcripts. For the first round of RT-PCR on the TCR CDR3, the HTBI primer set was used together with the Qiagen OneStep RT-PCR kit. A second multiplex PCR round built the libraries, followed by size selection and purification. Paired-end sequencing of the libraries was performed with 100 bp reads on an Illumina HiSeq2000. The published analysis was carried out like this. SOAPnuke was used to process the raw data, with reads discarded if the reads contained adapters or uncalled bases, had a mean Phred below 15, or lacked an exact constant-primer or identifier match. High-quality paired reads were merged using COPE v1.2.5, and each unique nucleotide sequence was defined as a clonotype. MiTCR v1.1 was used to align the clonotypes against IMGT TRBV, TRBD and TRBJ reference segments. Analysis was restricted to V-J combinations with a frequency above 0.0001, which covered roughly 99% of repertoires. The TCS score was defined as the ratio of F50 (clonal expansion) to E x V (chaos), calculated using BLOSUM62-based TCRdist between CDR3 peptides within each V-J. Welch's t-statistics and random forest reduced just over 500 V-J features to about 12, which were used in a naive Bayes classifier (R e1071). TCRdb reprocessed the public reads (quality trimming at Q25 with fastp, clone calling with MiXCR) and kept in-frame beta chains. When rows share a CDR3 protein, they turn into one entry using the most common DNA and genes. TCRdb assigned the V and J calls; the authors' analysis was not used. The sample table lists around 490,000 distinct CDR3 sequences, less than 20% of them with a count of one. 45% to 50% of the sample is taken by the ten largest.

This sample is part of a study of T cells in Graves' hyperthyroidism and ophthalmopathy (dated by TCRdb to between 2018 and 2020). Regarding the complete study: Peripheral blood samples were taken at initial diagnosis, before any treatment was given. To identify TCR V-J signatures that set the groups apart, the researchers used a discovery cohort of more than 95 patients, made up of around 42 with Graves' ophthalmopathy and some 60 with stable Graves' hyperthyroidism. Prospective prediction of ophthalmopathy was tested in an independent validation cohort consisting of 18 hyperthyroidism patients and some 16 patients who later progressed to ophthalmopathy. The roughly 90 discovery patients were divided at random into training and test sets in a 7:3 ratio. In about 6 Graves' hyperthyroidism patients, the study also compared T-cell repertoires from thyroid tissue with T-cell repertoires from blood. Once sampling was done, hyperthyroidism patients were given methimazole at a starting dose of 30 mg daily, whereas ophthalmopathy patients were given high-dose intravenous methylprednisolone. The paper reports TCR Vbeta CDR3 sequencing of about 140 peripheral blood samples: some 41 ophthalmopathy, over 70 hyperthyroidism and approximately 17 progressor patients.

Ophthalmopathy patients had moderately to severely active disease, with a Clinical Activity Score of 3 or more, a NOSPECS grade of 4 or more, and a disease duration of less than 3 months. Any patient with an uncontrolled infection, another autoimmune disease, pregnancy or lactation was excluded. Diagnoses were based on clinical symptoms, serum thyroxine and TRAb, thyroid ultrasound and orbital computed tomography. PBMCs were separated from roughly 10 ml of fresh peripheral blood using Ficoll-Paque density gradient centrifugation. Total RNA was extracted using Trizol reagent, and RNA quality was assessed on an Agilent 2100 Bioanalyzer. Cut back by 0 bases and 1 base, the V and J ends lie 5 bases apart. From its cysteine to its phenylalanine, the CDR3 spans 13 amino acids. Only the CDR3 DNA stays, 39 bases, in frame from base 1. CDR1 and CDR2, per the germline V gene (reference sequence), are GTSNPN and SVGIG.

Results the study describes overall, beyond this receptor: Most expanded thyroid clonotypes (frequency above 0.001) were also detected in blood, a finding suggesting that blood repertoires may reflect thyroid immune responses. No statistical method was used to set the sample size in advance, and investigators knew the group allocation. A model built on a 13 V-J signature distinguished ophthalmopathy from stable hyperthyroidism, reaching 85% to 90% sensitivity and 81.08% specificity in cross-validation and 80%/75% in testing. In validation, the model predicted progression to ophthalmopathy with roughly 66% sensitivity and less than 75% specificity, a median of 6.5 months before onset.

This TCR came from a man aged 35 to 55 with Graves' ophthalmopathy. Sequencing used blood. The chain couples TRBV30 to TRBJ2-3, and possibly TRBD1, on 5 matching bases. The CDR3 has the sequence CAWSVGGTDTQYF. Here is the DNA: TGTGCCTGGAGTGTAGGGGGCACAGATACGCAGTATTTT.